This T cell receptor beta chain is from a study of beta chain features in type 1 diabetes. Study in general: Cell yields, gender and age were similar in healthy donors and patients.

This CDR3 is built from 13 residues. Between the trimmed V and J ends, which lost 4 bases and 4 bases, there was a span of 13 bases. Germline lookup yields CDR1 SQVTM and CDR2 ANQGSEA. Sequenced material consisted of expressed TCRB transcripts (all of the isolated RNA was reverse transcribed). TCRdb keeps only in-frame clones here, not all; method: immunoSEQ multiplex PCR. The profile covers 200,000 to 300,000 clones, with about 30% appearing a single time and 3.5% to 4.5% taken by the ten largest. This TCR was sampled from a man aged 25-40 years in good health. Sequenced input: central memory CD4+ T cells from blood. The J gene is TRBJ1-2, the V gene TRBV29-1, with D possibly TRBD1 on 5 matching bases. Written as DNA, the CDR3 is TGCAGCGTTGCTCAGGGCGGCGGCTATGGCTACACCTTC. Translated: CSVAQGGGYGYTF.